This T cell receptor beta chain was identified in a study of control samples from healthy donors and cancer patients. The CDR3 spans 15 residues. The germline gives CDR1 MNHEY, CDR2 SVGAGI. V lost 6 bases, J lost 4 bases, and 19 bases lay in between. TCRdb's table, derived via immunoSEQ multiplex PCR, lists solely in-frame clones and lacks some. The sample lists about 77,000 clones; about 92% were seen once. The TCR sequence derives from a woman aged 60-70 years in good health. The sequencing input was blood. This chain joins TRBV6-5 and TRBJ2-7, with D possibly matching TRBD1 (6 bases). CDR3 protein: CASRFRQATTYEQYF. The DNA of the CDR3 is TGTGCCAGCAGATTCAGACAGGCGACAACATACGAGCAGTACTTC.